Listed below are T cell receptor beta chains from one sample, sequenced in a study of cytomegalovirus exposure and HLA in healthy donors. Assay: immunoSEQ multiplex PCR; the TCRdb copy retains only in-frame clones and omits some. Of some 120,000 clones listed, almost 85% are singletons. The sample consisted of PBMCs. The receptors come from a woman aged 18-29 years in good health and CMV-seronegative. Each CDR3 is given with its conserved first and last residue. A D gene is named only where the DNA matches it firmly. Only some rows state a clone size, as once, few, many or a class for expanded clones.

d_gene,j_gene,v_gene,abundance,CDR3nt,CDR3aa
NA,TRBJ1-3,TRBV7-9,NA,TGTGCCAGCAGCCCGGGGGGGGGCTCGAACACCATATATTTT,CASSPGGGSNTIYF
NA,TRBJ1-2,TRBV6-5,NA,TGTGCCAGCAGCCGTACAGGGTCGACTGGCTACACCTTC,CASSRTGSTGYTF
NA,TRBJ1-3,TRBV11-2,once,TGTGCCAGCAGCCCCGTCAGGGCTGGAAACACCATATATTTT,CASSPVRAGNTIYF
NA,TRBJ2-3,TRBV29-1,NA,TGCAGCGTTGGGGGCCGAAACACAGATACGCAGTATTTT,CSVGGRNTDTQYF
NA,TRBJ2-6,TRBV5-1,NA,TGCGCCAGCAGCCTCGAGGGAGCTTCTGGGGCCAACGTCCTGACTTTC,CASSLEGASGANVLTF
NA,TRBJ2-7,TRBV19,NA,TGTGCCAGTAGTATAGGAGGACACTACGAGCAGTACTTC,CASSIGGHYEQYF
NA,TRBJ2-1,TRBV10-3,NA,TGTGCCATCAGTGGCGACAATGAGCAGTTCTTC,CAISGDNEQFF
TRBD1,TRBJ1-1,TRBV27,NA,TGTGCCAGCAGACCAGGGGGGAGGAACACTGAAGCTTTCTTT,CASRPGGRNTEAFF
TRBD1,TRBJ1-2,TRBV30,NA,TGTGCCTGGTCAGGGGGCAATGGCTACACCTTC,CAWSGGNGYTF
NA,TRBJ1-3,TRBV14,NA,TGTGCCAGCAGCCAAGATTTCTCTCCAGGGGTCACTGGAAACACCATATATTTT,CASSQDFSPGVTGNTIYF
NA,TRBJ2-7,TRBV6-1,NA,TGTGCCAGCTTTGGGGCCCAACCGCACTACGAGCAGTACTTC,CASFGAQPHYEQYF
NA,TRBJ2-2,TRBV18,NA,TGTGCCAGCTCACAGGGGACCGGGGAGCTGTTTTTT,CASSQGTGELFF
TRBD1,TRBJ2-1,TRBV6-6,NA,TGTGCCAGCAGAGACAGGGGGCAGGGGTACAATGAGCAGTTCTTC,CASRDRGQGYNEQFF
NA,TRBJ1-1,TRBV6-6,once,TGTGCCAGCAGGAACTCAGGGGACACTGAAGCTTTCTTT,CASRNSGDTEAFF
TRBD2,TRBJ2-1,TRBV29-1,few,TGCAGCGTTGCGGGGCTAGCGGATTACAATGAGCAGTTCTTC,CSVAGLADYNEQFF
NA,TRBJ2-5,TRBV6-5,few,TGTGCCAGCAGTCTTAGCGGAATCCAAGAGACCCAGTACTTC,CASSLSGIQETQYF
NA,TRBJ2-2,TRBV27,NA,TGTGCCAGCAGTCCCCAAGCAAGGGAGCTGTTTTTT,CASSPQARELFF
NA,TRBJ1-4,TRBV29-1,NA,TGCAGCGTTGCCCCAAATAATGAAAAACTGTTTTTT,CSVAPNNEKLFF
NA,TRBJ2-7,TRBV7-9,NA,TGTGCCAGCAGCTCCGGGACTGTCTACGAGCAGTACTTC,CASSSGTVYEQYF
NA,TRBJ2-5,TRBV2,NA,TGTGCCAGCAGAAGGGAGTCGGAGACCCAGTACTTC,CASRRESETQYF
TRBD1,TRBJ1-2,TRBV29-1,NA,TGCAGCGTAGGAGGGGGCGATAACTATGGCTACACCTTC,CSVGGGDNYGYTF
TRBD1,TRBJ1-1,TRBV5-1,NA,TGCGCCAGCAGCCCACGCACGGGACAGGACGAAGCTTTCTTT,CASSPRTGQDEAFF
NA,TRBJ2-1,TRBV5-1,NA,TGCGCCAGCAGCACAGACATACAAGCTTACAATGAGCAGTTCTTC,CASSTDIQAYNEQFF
NA,TRBJ1-5,TRBV4-1,NA,TGCGCCAGCAGCCAAGTAGCAGATAGCAATCAGCCCCAGCATTTT,CASSQVADSNQPQHF
TRBD1,TRBJ2-1,TRBV5-1,NA,TGCGCCAGCAGCTTGGGCGGGACAGGGGGCTTGAATGAGCAGTTCTTC,CASSLGGTGGLNEQFF
NA,TRBJ1-1,TRBV4-1,NA,TGCGCCAGCAGCCAAGACAGGATGGTGAACACTGAAGCTTTCTTT,CASSQDRMVNTEAFF
NA,TRBJ2-5,TRBV10-1,few,TGCGCCAGCAGTGAGGCATCCGGGGAGACCCAGTACTTC,CASSEASGETQYF
NA,TRBJ2-2,TRBV30,NA,TGTGCCCGGGGTGGGGGCCCGAACACCGGGGAGCTGTTTTTT,CARGGGPNTGELFF
NA,TRBJ2-7,TRBV21-1,NA,TGTGCCAGCAGCAGTAGCGGGAGGGCCATATACGAGCAGTACTTC,CASSSSGRAIYEQYF
NA,TRBJ1-2,TRBV2,once,TGTGCCAGCAGGTTGACCGAGGGAAATGGCTACACCTTC,CASRLTEGNGYTF
NA,TRBJ1-1,TRBV18,few,TGTGCCAGTTCACCACGGTCAGTAAACACTGAAGCTTTCTTT,CASSPRSVNTEAFF
NA,TRBJ1-3,TRBV9,NA,TGTGCCAGCAGCCCCCAGGAGGGGAGTATTGACACCATATATTTT,CASSPQEGSIDTIYF
TRBD2,TRBJ2-1,TRBV30,once,TGTGCCTGGAATGGGGGAGGGATTAGCGGTGAGCAGTTCTTC,CAWNGGGISGEQFF
NA,TRBJ1-5,TRBV19,NA,TGTGCCAGTAATCCCACAGGAACCGATCAGCCCCAGCATTTT,CASNPTGTDQPQHF
TRBD1,TRBJ2-1,TRBV2,NA,TGTGCCAGCAGAGACAGGGGACCTGAGCAGTTCTTC,CASRDRGPEQFF
NA,TRBJ2-3,TRBV7-9,once,TGTTCCACCGACCCTAATCTAGCTGATACAGATACGCAGTATTTT,CSTDPNLADTDTQYF
NA,TRBJ2-7,TRBV6-5,NA,TGTGCCAGCAGTTACGCCACTAGCTTTTACGAGCAGTACTTC,CASSYATSFYEQYF
NA,TRBJ1-2,TRBV7-9,NA,TGTGCCAGCAGCGCGAGCCCTCATGGCTACACCTTC,CASSASPHGYTF
TRBD2,TRBJ2-1,TRBV7-8,few,TGTGCCAGCAGCAGACCCCCCTCCAGCGGGAAAAATGAGCAGTTCTTC,CASSRPPSSGKNEQFF
NA,TRBJ1-3,TRBV7-3,few,TGTGCCAGCAGCTTAGGCGGCTCTGGAAACACCATATATTTT,CASSLGGSGNTIYF
NA,TRBJ1-1,TRBV6-1,NA,TGTGCCAGCAGTGTTTCCAGGAACACTGAAGCTTTCTTT,CASSVSRNTEAFF
TRBD1,TRBJ1-2,TRBV9,NA,TGTGCCAGCAGCCTAACCGGGACAGGGGACCTCTTGGGCGGCTACACCTTC,CASSLTGTGDLLGGYTF
NA,TRBJ1-2,TRBV2,NA,TGTGCCAGCAGTGAAGCGCTTTTGGGCGGCTACACCTTC,CASSEALLGGYTF
TRBD1,TRBJ2-1,TRBV12-5,NA,TGTGCTAGTGGCTCCGACCTCGGGACAGGCTACAATGAGCAGTTCTTC,CASGSDLGTGYNEQFF
TRBD1,TRBJ1-1,TRBV4-2,NA,TGTGCCAGCAGTCGAACAGGGGTTGAAGCTTTCTTT,CASSRTGVEAFF
NA,TRBJ1-2,TRBV15,once,TGTGCCACCAGCAGCCGCCTACGAGCGACGGATTTGGAGGGCTACACCTTC,CATSSRLRATDLEGYTF
NA,TRBJ2-7,TRBV5-1,NA,TGCGCCAGCAGCTTGATTCCAGGGGCGCGCGAGCAGTACTTC,CASSLIPGAREQYF
NA,TRBJ2-3,TRBV14,once,TGTGCCAGCAGCCAGCTAGCCTGGGCCACAGATACGCAGTATTTT,CASSQLAWATDTQYF
NA,TRBJ2-1,TRBV15,NA,TGTGCCACCAGCAGAGAGACTAGGTTTGGCCTAGATGAGCAGTTCTTC,CATSRETRFGLDEQFF
NA,TRBJ2-1,TRBV6-5,once,TGTGCCAGCAGCTCCCGCAGCGGGTCGTTCAATGAGCAGTTCTTC,CASSSRSGSFNEQFF
NA,TRBJ2-3,TRBV27,few,TGTGCCAGCAGTTTATTAGGAGTCCCTAGCACAGATACGCAGTATTTT,CASSLLGVPSTDTQYF